The 26 T cell receptor beta chains listed next were all sequenced from one sample in a study of shared clonotypes between healthy human individuals. The table came from immunoSEQ multiplex PCR; TCRdb's copy has only in-frame clones and leaves some out. Altogether about 480,000 clones are present, roughly 79% being singletons, with the ten largest covering 12%. Sequenced: PBMCs. The receptors here all came from a middle-aged woman in good health. Some clones in this sample may be carry-over from other donors' samples.

The rearrangement joins TRBV28 to TRBJ2-2; tentative D call: TRBD1 (5 bases). V dropped 7 bases and J dropped 1 base, with 13 bases sitting between them. Germline lookup yields CDR1 MDHEN and CDR2 SYDVKM. The CDR3 is made up of 15 amino acids. The CDR3 DNA is TGTGCCAGCACCTCACCCCAGGGGAACACCGGGGAGCTGTTTTTT. This translates into CASTSPQGNTGELFF.

This sequence joins TRBV15 and TRBJ2-3; 7 nucleotides agree with TRBD2. CDR3 length: 16 residues. The J segment lost 0 bases and the V segment lost 1 base, leaving 4 bases of the junction unmatched. CDR1 and CDR2 from the germline V gene are LNHNV and YYDKDF (reference sequence). The CDR3 region is CATSRGLAASTDTQYF. The CDR3 nucleotides are TGTGCCACCAGCAGAGGCCTAGCGGCTAGCACAGATACGCAGTATTTT. The whole variable domain, filled in from reference TRBV15 and TRBJ2-3, reads DAMVIQNPRYQVTQFGKPVTLSCSQTLNHNVMYWYQQKSSQAPKLLFHYYDKDFNNEADTPDNFQSRRPNTSFCFLDIRSPGLGDTAMYLCATSRGLAASTDTQYFGPGTRLTVL.

This clone was observed a few times. CDR3 loop: CASRESGRVSYEQYF. The CDR3 DNA reads TGTGCCAGCAGAGAAAGCGGGAGAGTCTCCTACGAGCAGTACTTC. The chain recombines TRBV6-1 with TRBJ2-7; 8 bases agree with TRBD2. The junction had 7 bases not matched to a gene; V was cut back by 6 bases and J by 0 bases. CDR3 length equals 15 residues. Germline CDR1 is MNHNS and CDR2 is SASEGT.

With regard to this clone: This may be a read error: a much more frequent sequence differs by one nucleotide. As DNA, the CDR3 is TGTGCCAGCAGCTCACTCCCCTGGACAAAAAACTATGGCTACACCTTC. Its protein is CASSSLPWTKNYGYTF. The chain carries TRBV11-2 and TRBJ1-2; the D gene is possibly TRBD1 (5 bases). In germline, CDR1 is SGHAT, CDR2 FQNNGV. This CDR3 is built from 16 residues. V lost 4 bases and J lost 2, with 17 bases in between.

CDR3 sequence (DNA): TGTGCCAGCATTAGGGGGCCTGGAAACACCATATATTTT. It is translated as CASIRGPGNTIYF. The chain has TRBV28 and TRBJ1-3; 7 bases map to TRBD1. V lost 7 bases, J lost 2 bases, and 2 bases stayed unmatched. This CDR3 has 13 residues. CDR1 and CDR2 (germline): MDHEN, SYDVKM.

V usage is TRBV6-1 and J usage is TRBJ2-3; 10 nucleotides line up with TRBD2. CDR1 and CDR2 from the germline V gene are MNHNS and SASEGT. The CDR3 extends over 15 amino acids. V gave up 3 bases and J gave up 5 bases; unmatched junction bases: 5. The CDR3 sequence is CASSDMGLAIDTQYF. As DNA, the CDR3 is TGTGCCAGCAGTGATATGGGACTAGCGATAGATACGCAGTATTTT.

The V call is TRBV2, the J call TRBJ2-2; D is possibly TRBD1 (6 bases). V lost 6 bases, J lost 6 bases, and 11 bases lay in between. CDR3 length: 13 residues. Germline V gene lookup returns CDR1 SNHLY and CDR2 FYNNEI. In DNA form, the CDR3 reads TGTGCCAGCAGCCCGAGACAGGCCGGGGAGCTGTTTTTT. It encodes CASSPRQAGELFF.

This clone was detected a few times. V gene TRBV29-1 combines with J gene TRBJ1-2, with 10 bases identical to TRBD1. This CDR3 is built from 14 residues. Per the germline V gene, CDR1 is SQVTM and CDR2 is ANQGSEA. With V trimmed by 4 bases and J by 3 bases, 5 bases remained unmatched. CDR3 coding DNA: TGCAGCGTTGGAGGGACAGGGGCGCACTATGGCTACACCTTC. As protein: CSVGGTGAHYGYTF.

V gene TRBV7-2 combines with J gene TRBJ1-5, with D possibly TRBD1 on 6 matching bases. The V end was cut by 1 base, the J end by 5 bases, with 12 bases between. Germline V gene lookup returns CDR1 SGHTA and CDR2 FQGNSA. This CDR3 is 15 amino acids long. The CDR3 nucleotides read TGTGCCAGCAGCTTAGGAGAGACAGGCTATCAGCCCCAGCATTTT. Translation: CASSLGETGYQPQHF.

The chain couples TRBV5-6 to TRBJ2-3, with 9 bases fitting TRBD2. The CDR3 consists of 16 residues. The J segment lost 5 bases and the V segment lost 0 bases, leaving 7 bases of the junction unmatched. Germline values: CDR1 SGHDT, CDR2 YYEEEE. The CDR3 region is CASSLAFSGSIDTQYF. CDR3 coding DNA: TGTGCCAGCAGCTTGGCCTTTAGCGGGAGTATAGATACGCAGTATTTT. The variable domain in full, with the rest retrieved from reference TRBV5-6 and TRBJ2-3, is DAGVTQSPTHLIKTRGQQVTLRCSPKSGHDTVSWYQQALGQGPQFIFQYYEEEERQRGNFPDRFSGHQFPNYSSELNVNALLLGDSALYLCASSLAFSGSIDTQYFGPGTRLTVL.

This chain joins TRBV7-3 and TRBJ2-7; 9 bases align to TRBD2. The germline CDR1 and CDR2 sequences are SGHTA and FQGTGA. Trimming took 4 bases from V and 4 from J; bases not matched to a gene: 8. This CDR3 contains 15 residues. The CDR3 reads CASSSLGLAGYEQYF. The CDR3 DNA sequence: TGTGCCAGCAGCTCCCTGGGACTAGCTGGGTACGAGCAGTACTTC.

This chain connects TRBV2 to TRBJ2-3; 12 bases align to TRBD2. Germline CDR1 SNHLY, CDR2 FYNNEI. The V and J ends lost 4 bases and 5 bases, in that order; junction bases with no gene match: 13. CDR3 length: 18 amino acids. CDR3 DNA: TGTGCCAGCAGTGGGGGTCTAGCGGGAGGGGCCCGCATAGATACGCAGTATTTT. It specifies CASSGGLAGGARIDTQYF. Variable domain in full (rest from reference TRBV2 and TRBJ2-3): EPEVTQTPSHQVTQMGQEVILRCVPISNHLYFYWYRQILGQKVEFLVSFYNNEISEKSEIFDDQFSVERPDGSNFTLKIRSTKLEDSAMYFCASSGGLAGGARIDTQYFGPGTRLTVL.

This chain links TRBV5-6 with TRBJ2-1, with TRBD2 identical over 7 bases. After removal of 4 bases from V and 4 bases from J, the junction contained 11 bases not matched to a gene. There are 16 residues in the CDR3. Per the germline V gene, CDR1 is SGHDT and CDR2 is YYEEEE. This CDR3 reads CASSPTWSGAYNEQFF. The CDR3 nucleotides read TGTGCCAGCAGCCCGACGTGGAGCGGGGCTTACAATGAGCAGTTCTTC.

This chain links TRBV11-2 with TRBJ2-3, with D unclear. The CDR3 is 12 residues long. Germline loops: CDR1 SGHAT, CDR2 FQNNGV. V shed 2 bases and J shed 4 bases, with 4 bases lying between them. CDR3 bases: TGTGCCAGCAGCTTATTCCCAGATACGCAGTATTTT. Its translation is CASSLFPDTQYF.

This clone was observed at least ten times. The chain employs TRBV14 and TRBJ2-7, with 7 bases matching TRBD2. Losses at the gene ends were 2 bases for V and 3 bases for J; bases not matched to a gene: 7. Per the germline V gene, CDR1 is SGHDN and CDR2 is FVKESK. CDR3 length: 15 amino acids. In DNA form, the CDR3 reads TGTGCCAGCAGCCAATACGGACTAGTCGGCTACGAGCAGTACTTC. Protein product: CASSQYGLVGYEQYF. The full variable domain, rest sourced from reference TRBV14 and TRBJ2-7, is EAGVTQFPSHSVIEKGQTVTLRCDPISGHDNLYWYRRVMGKEIKFLLHFVKESKQDESGMPNNRFLAERTGGTYSTLKVQPAELEDSGVYFCASSQYGLVGYEQYFGPGTRLTVT.

This sequence joins TRBV19 and TRBJ1-5; TRBD1 is a possible D gene (6 bases). Looked up from germline, CDR1 is LNHDA and CDR2 is SQIVND (reference sequence). The CDR3 has 15 amino acids. Trimming took off 1 base at V and 4 bases at J, with 11 bases between the two ends. CDR3 sequence (DNA): TGTGCCAGTAGTATAGGTGACAGGTGGAATCAGCCCCAGCATTTT. Protein: CASSIGDRWNQPQHF.

CDR3: CASSLRTGGTDTQYF. The CDR3 nucleotides are TGTGCCAGCAGCTTACGGACAGGGGGCACAGATACGCAGTATTTT. The chain joins TRBV7-9 to TRBJ2-3, with 9 bases lining up with TRBD1. The V gene's germline CDR1 is SEHNR and CDR2 FQNEAQ (reference sequence). CDR3 length: 15 residues. V lost 2 bases to trimming and J lost 1 base; unmatched junction nucleotides: 1.

The chain recombines TRBV11-2 with TRBJ2-3, with D perhaps TRBD1 or TRBD2 (5 bases each). This CDR3 is 15 amino acids long. In germline, CDR1 is SGHAT, CDR2 FQNNGV. V lost 4 bases and J lost 2, with 13 bases in between. CDR3 coding DNA: TGTGCCAGCAGCTCTGACGGGGCACTCACAGATACGCAGTATTTT. It yields the protein CASSSDGALTDTQYF.

This rearrangement joins TRBV11-2 to TRBJ1-2; no firm D call. The CDR3 consists of 15 residues. Germline V gives CDR1 SGHAT, CDR2 FQNNGV. V lost 4 bases and J lost 6, with 18 bases in between. CDR3 coding DNA: TGTGCCAGCAGCTCCCCTCGAAGCTACGGTAATGGCTACACCTTC. Its translation is CASSSPRSYGNGYTF.

This CDR3 is CATFRGRADTEAFF. CDR3 bases: TGTGCCACCTTTAGGGGCAGGGCGGACACTGAAGCTTTCTTT. The J gene is TRBJ1-1, the V gene TRBV6-5, with D possibly matching TRBD1 (5 bases). CDR3 length: 14 amino acids. V dropped 10 bases and J dropped 3 bases, with 18 bases sitting between them. Germline V gene data show CDR1 as MNHEY and CDR2 as SVGAGI.

The chain joins TRBV28 to TRBJ2-7; D is possibly TRBD2 (5 bases). V was shortened by 2 bases and J by 7 bases, with 9 bases between the two germline ends. The CDR3 length is 12 residues. The V gene's germline CDR1 is MDHEN and CDR2 SYDVKM. CDR3 coding DNA: TGTGCCAGCAGTTTAGGCCGGAGGGAGCAGTACTTC. Protein: CASSLGRREQYF.

The genes are TRBV6-1 and TRBJ2-7; D may match TRBD1 or TRBD2 (8 bases each). This CDR3 comprises 19 residues. Between the trimmed V and J ends, which lost 3 bases and 0 bases, there was a span of 24 bases. Germline V gene lookup returns CDR1 MNHNS and CDR2 SASEGT. CDR3: CASSEVWTGSAGGSYEQYF. CDR3 nucleotides: TGTGCCAGCAGTGAGGTCTGGACAGGGTCGGCGGGGGGCTCCTACGAGCAGTACTTC.

This clone showed up many times. The chain employs TRBV21-1 and TRBJ1-3. TRBV21-1 is a pseudogene segment. The length of the CDR3 is 15 residues. As DNA, the CDR3 is TGTGCCAGCAGCAAACCCCGAGGGGTAGGAAACACCATATATTTT. This translates into CASSKPRGVGNTIYF.

The chain couples TRBV11-2 to TRBJ1-2, with 9 nucleotides matching TRBD1. CDR3 length equals 15 residues. From germline, CDR1 is SGHAT and CDR2 FQNNGV. The V gene end was trimmed by 4 bases and the J gene end by 8 bases; junction bases not matched to a gene: 11. CDR3 DNA: TGTGCCAGCAGCTCCGTCCTTACAGGGGGCAGAGGCTACACCTTC. It encodes CASSSVLTGGRGYTF.

Remarks on this clone: At the DNA level, this CDR3 is encoded by other sequences in the same sample as well. V usage is TRBV29-1 and J usage is TRBJ1-1, with TRBD1 matching 9 bases. The CDR3 runs 12 residues. Germline lookup yields CDR1 SQVTM and CDR2 ANQGSEA. Losses at the gene ends were 2 bases for V and 8 bases for J; bases not matched to a gene: 3. CDR3 DNA sequence: TGCAGCGTTGAAAGACAGGGGGAGGAAGCTTTCTTT. As protein: CSVERQGEEAFF.

With respect to this clone: This same CDR3 is encoded by further DNA sequences in the sample. The rearrangement links TRBV5-4 to TRBJ2-3; D might be TRBD2 (7 bases). This CDR3 comprises 13 residues. Germline CDR1 is SGHNT and CDR2 is YYREEE (reference sequence). Trimming left V 2 bases short and J 5 bases short, with 9 bases between. The DNA for the CDR3 is TGTGCCAGCAGCTTAAGGGGGGGAGATACGCAGTATTTT. This codes for CASSLRGGDTQYF.